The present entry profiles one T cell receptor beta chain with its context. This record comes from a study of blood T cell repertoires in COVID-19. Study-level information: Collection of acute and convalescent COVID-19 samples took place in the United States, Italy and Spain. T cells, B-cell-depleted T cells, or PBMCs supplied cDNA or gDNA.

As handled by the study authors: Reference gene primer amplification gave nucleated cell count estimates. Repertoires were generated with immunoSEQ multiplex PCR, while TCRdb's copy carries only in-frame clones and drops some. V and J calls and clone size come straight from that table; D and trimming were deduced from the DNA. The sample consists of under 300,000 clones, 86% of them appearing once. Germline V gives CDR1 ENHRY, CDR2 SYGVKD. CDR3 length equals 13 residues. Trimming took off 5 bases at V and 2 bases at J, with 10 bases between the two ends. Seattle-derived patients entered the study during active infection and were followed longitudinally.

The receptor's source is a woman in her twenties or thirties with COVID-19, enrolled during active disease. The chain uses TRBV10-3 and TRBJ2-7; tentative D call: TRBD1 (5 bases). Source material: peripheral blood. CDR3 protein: CAISLDRTYEQYF. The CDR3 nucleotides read TGTGCCATCAGTCTAGACAGAACCTACGAGCAGTACTTC.